The next 26 T cell receptor beta chains were all read from a single sample in a study of control samples from healthy donors and cancer patients. Sequenced by immunoSEQ multiplex PCR; TCRdb stores in-frame clones only, minus some. The sample has approximately 130,000 clones, roughly 86% seen once; the top ten hold roughly 3%. Sequenced input: blood. These receptors were obtained from a man aged 55 to 70 in good health.

This chain connects TRBV9 to TRBJ2-1; tentative D call: TRBD2 (6 bases). Germline CDR1 SGDLS, CDR2 YYNGEE. The CDR3 length is 15 residues. V was shortened by 6 bases and J by 4 bases, with 17 bases between the two germline ends. CDR3 residues: CASTSGYAGYNEQFF. The CDR3 DNA sequence: TGTGCCAGCACCTCTGGCTACGCGGGGTACAATGAGCAGTTCTTC.

The rearrangement links TRBV3-1 (or the pseudogene TRBV3-2) to TRBJ2-5, with no clear D. CDR1 and CDR2 from the germline V gene are LGHDT and YNNKEL (reference sequence). This CDR3 contains 14 residues. Trimming took 5 bases from V and 0 from J, leaving 10 bases between them. The CDR3 region is CASSEPPNQETQYF. The CDR3, as DNA: TGTGCCAGCAGCGAACCTCCGAACCAAGAGACCCAGTACTTC.

The V gene is TRBV19, the J gene TRBJ1-4, with a weak D call TRBD1 (5 bases). The CDR3 spans 17 residues. The V gene lost 3 bases and the J gene lost 7 bases, with 21 bases spanning the gap. Germline CDR1 is LNHDA and CDR2 is SQIVND (reference sequence). CDR3 in amino acids: CASSISRGRYGVEKLFF. For the CDR3, the DNA is TGTGCCAGTAGTATCTCCCGGGGCCGTTACGGCGTTGAAAAACTGTTTTTT. The full variable domain, with the rest looked up from reference TRBV19 and TRBJ1-4, is DGGITQSPKYLFRKEGQNVTLSCEQNLNHDAMYWYRQDPGQGLRLIYYSQIVNDFQKGDIAEGYSVSREKKESFPLTVTSAQKNPTAFYLCASSISRGRYGVEKLFFGSGTQLSVL.

This chain uses TRBV5-5 with TRBJ1-3; D is uncertain. Trimming stripped 2 bases from V and 4 bases from J, with 13 bases between. The CDR3 loop spans 15 amino acids. Germline CDR1 reads SGHKS; CDR2 reads YYEKEE (reference sequence). The CDR3 region has the DNA TGTGCCAGCAGCTTCGACCACACCCGGGGAAACACCATATATTTT. Amino acid sequence: CASSFDHTRGNTIYF.

The rearrangement joins TRBV27 to TRBJ2-1; 7 bases are shared with TRBD1. Germline V gene sequence: CDR1 MNHEY, CDR2 SMNVEV (reference sequence). With 3 bases clipped from V and 5 bases from J, the junction kept 4 bases outside the gene matches. This CDR3 has 14 amino acids. In DNA, the CDR3 is TGTGCCAGCAGTTTGAGGGGGCCGAACAATGAGCAGTTCTTC. Translation: CASSLRGPNNEQFF.

The chain is built from TRBV19 and TRBJ1-2; D is perhaps TRBD1 (6 bases). Per germline, CDR1 LNHDA and CDR2 SQIVND (reference sequence). CDR3 size: 13 residues. V shed 6 bases and J shed 6 bases, with 14 bases lying between them. CDR3 sequence: CASRNLGGHGYTF. Written as DNA, the CDR3 is TGTGCCAGTAGGAATCTGGGGGGCCATGGCTACACCTTC. Using reference TRBV19 and TRBJ1-2 for the parts outside the CDR3, the full variable domain is DGGITQSPKYLFRKEGQNVTLSCEQNLNHDAMYWYRQDPGQGLRLIYYSQIVNDFQKGDIAEGYSVSREKKESFPLTVTSAQKNPTAFYLCASRNLGGHGYTFGSGTRLTVV.

This sequence joins TRBV19 and TRBJ1-5; D gene uncertain. Trimming cost V 1 base and J 4 bases, with 8 bases left between them. Germline V gives CDR1 LNHDA, CDR2 SQIVND (reference sequence). This CDR3 has 14 amino acids. The CDR3 region has the DNA TGTGCCAGTAGTATAGGGACTCTAAATCAGCCCCAGCATTTT. This codes for CASSIGTLNQPQHF.

The chain is built from TRBV2 and TRBJ2-5; 8 bases line up with TRBD2. This CDR3 contains 17 residues. In germline, CDR1 is SNHLY, CDR2 FYNNEI. Trimming took 3 bases from V and 0 from J; bases not matched to a gene: 9. CDR3 sequence: CASSEGRASGYQETQYF. The CDR3 nucleotides are TGTGCCAGCAGTGAGGGTCGGGCTAGCGGGTACCAAGAGACCCAGTACTTC.

On this clone itself: The identical CDR3 is also encoded by other nucleotide sequences in the sample. The chain links TRBV4-1 to TRBJ1-4; tentatively, D is TRBD1 (5 bases). Looked up from germline, CDR1 is MGHRA and CDR2 is YSYEKL. CDR3 length: 14 amino acids. V lost 6 bases, J lost 1 base, and 9 bases lay in between. Here the CDR3 DNA reads TGCGCCAGCAGTTTCGGGGGAACTAATGAAAAACTGTTTTTT. It translates to CASSFGGTNEKLFF.

The V call is TRBV5-6, the J call TRBJ1-6; 8 nucleotides line up with TRBD1. CDR3 length: 14 residues. Trimming removed 2 bases from V and 11 bases from J; junction bases left unmatched: 6. The V gene's germline CDR1 is SGHDT and CDR2 YYEEEE. The CDR3 reads CASSFRDRSTPLHF. CDR3 DNA: TGTGCCAGCAGCTTTCGGGACAGGAGCACACCCCTCCACTTT.

This rearrangement joins TRBV4-2 to TRBJ1-4; D is uncertain. CDR1 LGHNA and CDR2 YNFKEQ come from the germline V gene. Trimming removed 0 bases at V and 4 bases at J, with 12 bases between. The CDR3 is 16 amino acids. CDR3 amino acids: CASSQDRRGRNEKLFF. In DNA form, the CDR3 reads TGTGCCAGCAGCCAAGATCGTCGAGGCCGTAATGAAAAACTGTTTTTT.

This clone turned up a few times. V is TRBV7-9 and J is TRBJ2-5; TRBD1 might be the D (5 bases). The V end lost 1 base, the J end lost 1 base, and 7 bases lay between the germline ends. The germline CDR1 and CDR2 sequences are SEHNR and FQNEAQ (reference sequence). The CDR3 runs to 14 residues. DNA for the CDR3: TGTGCCAGCAGCTTAGGGGGCAGCCAAGAGACCCAGTACTTC. Translation gives CASSLGGSQETQYF.

This chain uses TRBV3-1 (or the pseudogene TRBV3-2) with TRBJ1-2; no firm D call. V lost 0 bases and J lost 8, with 10 bases in between. The CDR3 totals 13 residues. CDR1 is LGHDT and CDR2 is YNNKEL in the germline V gene (reference sequence). The CDR3 reads CASSQDLGRGYTF. In DNA form, the CDR3 reads TGTGCCAGCAGCCAAGATTTGGGGAGGGGCTACACCTTC.

The chain is built from TRBV19 and TRBJ1-5, with D unclear. Germline assignment: CDR1 LNHDA and CDR2 SQIVND (reference sequence). V shed 10 bases and J shed 4 bases, with 14 bases lying between them. This CDR3 is built from 13 residues. The CDR3 DNA follows: TGTGCCACTACGTACGGGATAAATCAGCCCCAGCATTTT. This translates into CATTYGINQPQHF.

The genes are TRBV28 and TRBJ1-6, with D possibly matching TRBD1 (5 bases). CDR1 is MDHEN and CDR2 is SYDVKM in the germline V gene. This CDR3 spans 13 amino acids. Trimming took 7 bases from V and 6 from J, leaving 10 bases between them. CDR3 bases: TGTGCCAGCAAAGGGGTTGGTAATTCACCCCTCCACTTT. This sequence encodes CASKGVGNSPLHF.

This chain joins TRBV7-3 and TRBJ2-3; TRBD2 agrees at 10 bases. V was clipped by 3 bases and J by 5 bases; unmatched bases: 5. This CDR3 comprises 15 residues. Per germline, CDR1 SGHTA and CDR2 FQGTGA. The CDR3 DNA reads as TGTGCCAGCAGCTTTCTAGCGGGGGTGAAAGATACGCAGTATTTT. Translating it yields CASSFLAGVKDTQYF.

V gene TRBV4-1 combines with J gene TRBJ1-4; D not resolved. Per the germline V gene, CDR1 is MGHRA and CDR2 is YSYEKL. With 0 bases removed from V and 0 bases from J, the gap between germline ends came to 5 bases. The CDR3 consists of 15 residues. CDR3 nucleotide sequence: TGCGCCAGCAGCCAAGAGTCCACAACTAATGAAAAACTGTTTTTT. This sequence encodes CASSQESTTNEKLFF.

The rearrangement links TRBV20-1 to TRBJ2-1; no definite D call. This CDR3 has 11 residues. The V end was cut by 3 bases, the J end by 7 bases, with 7 bases between. Germline V gene sequence: CDR1 DFQATT, CDR2 SNEGSKA (reference sequence). The CDR3 sequence: CSAREANEQFF. The CDR3 DNA reads TGCAGTGCTAGGGAAGCGAATGAGCAGTTCTTC.

The rearrangement joins TRBV11-2 to TRBJ1-3, with D possibly being TRBD1 (6 bases). Germline lookup yields CDR1 SGHAT and CDR2 FQNNGV. This CDR3 is built from 14 residues. V lost 6 bases and J 1 base, leaving 10 bases between the germline ends. The CDR3 nucleotides are TGTGCCAGCAGAATAGGACAGTCTGGAAACACCATATATTTT. Its translation: CASRIGQSGNTIYF.

In this sample, this clone turned up a few times. The V and J genes are TRBV24-1 and TRBJ2-1; 15 bases align to TRBD2. The germline gives CDR1 KGHDR, CDR2 SFDVKD. There are 18 residues in the CDR3. The V gene end was trimmed by 4 bases and the J gene end by 4 bases; junction bases not matched to a gene: 7. The CDR3 reads CATSDLGTSGGLYNEQFF. DNA for the CDR3: TGTGCCACCAGTGACCTGGGGACTAGCGGGGGGCTTTACAATGAGCAGTTCTTC.

This rearrangement joins TRBV5-6 to TRBJ2-3; D call uncertain. This CDR3 comprises 13 residues. V gave up 4 bases and J gave up 0 bases, with 6 bases separating them. Germline CDR1 and CDR2: SGHDT and YYEEEE. The CDR3 DNA sequence: TGTGCCAGCAGCCCGGCTAGCACAGATACGCAGTATTTT. It specifies CASSPASTDTQYF.

The chain couples TRBV11-2 to TRBJ2-7; TRBD1 aligns across 10 bases. With V trimmed by 1 base and J by 6 bases, 3 bases remained unmatched. Germline CDR1 reads SGHAT; CDR2 reads FQNNGV. The CDR3 covers 14 residues. The CDR3, as DNA: TGTGCCAGCAGCTTAGCGGGACAGGGGACCGAGCAGTACTTC. Translating gives CASSLAGQGTEQYF.

This clone has a single count. The rearrangement links TRBV5-1 to TRBJ2-1; possibly TRBD1 or TRBD2 for D (5 bases each). CDR3 size: 12 residues. Deletions cut 5 bases from V and 9 bases from J, with 12 bases between. Germline values: CDR1 SGHRS, CDR2 YFSETQ. This chain's CDR3 is CASRPTEGEQFF. CDR3 sequence (DNA): TGCGCCAGCAGGCCGACAGAGGGTGAGCAGTTCTTC.

About this clone itself: Other DNA sequences within the sample encode an identical CDR3. The rearrangement links TRBV5-1 to TRBJ2-7, with D uncertain. The V gene lost 4 bases and the J gene lost 0 bases, with 5 bases spanning the gap. Germline lookup yields CDR1 SGHRS and CDR2 YFSETQ. The CDR3 length is 12 residues. In DNA form, the CDR3 reads TGCGCCAGCAGCCTCAGCTCCTACGAGCAGTACTTC. Translating gives CASSLSSYEQYF.

CDR3 DNA: TGTGCCAGCAGCTCGGGACAGTACTATGGCTACACCTTC. It is translated as CASSSGQYYGYTF. The V call is TRBV28, the J call TRBJ1-2, with 7 bases that match TRBD1. The ends lost 6 bases at V and 3 bases at J; junction bases unmatched: 4. The CDR3 length is 13 residues. CDR1 is MDHEN and CDR2 is SYDVKM in the germline V gene.

This rearrangement joins TRBV7-2 to TRBJ2-7, with TRBD1 matching over 10 bases. Trimming at V came to 5 bases and at J to 2 bases, leaving 6 bases not matched to a gene. This CDR3 has 15 residues. The germline V gene has CDR1 SGHTA and CDR2 FQGNSA. The CDR3, as DNA: TGTGCCAGCAGCCCCCCCGGGACAGGGGCCTACGAGCAGTACTTC. Translation gives CASSPPGTGAYEQYF.